The 11 T cell receptor beta chains in this list originate from one sample, sequenced in a study of MAIT cells during Salmonella Paratyphi A infection. The study's findings and limits: MAIT cell TRBV usage was oligoclonal, favouring TRBV20 and TRBV6, and apparently unchanged by infection.

The antigens of these receptors remain unknown. The time point denotes: before S. Paratyphi A challenge (baseline). MAIT cells were sorted by flow cytometry as Valpha7.2+ CD161+ T cells. TCRdb re-analysed the 5' RACE reads in MiXCR, keeping a single row per CDR3 protein. This repertoire shows just over 1,400 distinct CDR3 sequences, 52% found once; its top ten account for about 40%. Material: MAIT cells from blood, obtained at the first sampling point of the challenge study. The receptors here all came from a person between 18 and 70 years old who was deliberately infected with Salmonella Paratyphi A in a paratyphoid fever challenge study.

This clonotype was seen at least ten times. V is TRBV4-3 and J is TRBJ2-3, with 12 bases aligning to TRBD2. This CDR3 has 16 residues. The trim removed 3 bases at V and 4 bases at J, leaving 5 bases unmatched. Germline V CDR1 and CDR2: LGHNA, YSLEER. The CDR3 loop is CASSQVLAGGADTQYF. CDR3 coding DNA: TGCGCCAGCAGCCAGGTACTAGCGGGAGGCGCAGATACGCAGTATTTT.

By share of the sample, this clonotype is medium-sized. The gene calls are TRBV29-1 and TRBJ1-1; 7 nucleotides line up with TRBD1. With 7 bases clipped from V and 5 bases from J, the junction kept 10 bases outside the gene matches. Germline CDR1 reads SQVTM; CDR2 reads ANQGSEA. This CDR3 contains 13 residues. CDR3 nucleotide sequence: TGCAGCGCAAGAGACAGGGAGGGTACTGAAGCTTTCTTT. Translation: CSARDREGTEAFF.

This clonotype was observed a few times. A read error is likely, as this CDR3 ends without the conserved phenylalanine or tryptophan. The limits of the CDR3 on the DNA are not certain, so only TCRdb's listed CDR3 is given. The V call is TRBV6-4, the J call TRBJ2-2; TRBD1, the D gene given by the table, was not confirmed from the DNA. The germline CDR1 and CDR2 sequences are MRHNA and SNTAGT. The CDR3 is 13 amino acids long, termini counted. CDR3 protein: CASSDGETGERGG.

Turning to this clonotype: It is likely a read error, because the conserved phenylalanine at the end of the CDR3 is missing. Here the CDR3 DNA reads TGCAGTGCTATAGCAGGGACTAGCGGGGGGTTGGAGACGCAGTATTTG. It codes for CSAIAGTSGGLETQYL. This rearrangement joins TRBV20-1 to TRBJ2-3; 15 bases align to TRBD2. The CDR3 is made up of 16 amino acids. Germline V gene lookup returns CDR1 DFQATT and CDR2 SNEGSKA (reference sequence). The V and J ends lost 4 bases and 9 bases, in that order; junction bases with no gene match: 11.

Points on this clonotype: The CDR3 end shows no conserved phenylalanine or tryptophan, and so a read error is likely. Because the CDR3's place on the DNA is in doubt, the DNA is left out and the CDR3 is given as listed by TCRdb. This sequence joins TRBV6-4 and TRBJ1-1; the table's D call, TRBD1, was not checked against the DNA. The CDR3 extends over 16 residues, inclusive of both ends. CDR1 is MRHNA, CDR2 SNTAGT, per germline. CDR3 loop: CASSDRPGQGKNEEGG.

This clonotype was seen a few times. The genes are TRBV6-4 and TRBJ1-5; the match to TRBD1 covers 9 bases. This CDR3 is built from 18 residues. Germline CDR1 reads MRHNA; CDR2 reads SNTAGT. The ends lost 4 bases at V and 6 bases at J; junction bases unmatched: 16. CDR3 bases: TGTGCCAGCAGTGTTGAACAGGGGGCGGTCTATCTAGGTCAGCCCCAGCATTTT. This gives the protein CASSVEQGAVYLGQPQHF.

This clonotype was seen more than once but under ten times. The CDR3 ends on some other residue instead of the conserved phenylalanine or tryptophan, so this is likely a read error. J is TRBJ1-1 and V is TRBV20-1; 8 nucleotides align to TRBD1. Germline V gene sequence: CDR1 DFQATT, CDR2 SNEGSKA (reference sequence). This CDR3 contains 13 residues. The CDR3 here is CSARGGQDTEAFL. The CDR3 nucleotides read TGCAGTGCTAGAGGGGGACAGGACACGGAAGCTTTCTTG.

The genes are TRBV20-1 and TRBJ2-7, with 7 bases matching TRBD1. V shed 3 bases, J shed 7 bases, and the junction held 15 bases outside the gene matches. Germline V gene data show CDR1 as DFQATT and CDR2 as SNEGSKA (reference sequence). The CDR3 is 15 residues long. The CDR3 protein is CSARETGQDTGEQYF. In DNA, the CDR3 is TGCAGTGCTAGGGAGACAGGGCAGGACACCGGGGAGCAGTACTTC.

J is TRBJ1-1 and V is TRBV20-1; D call uncertain. Germline loops: CDR1 DFQATT, CDR2 SNEGSKA (reference sequence). V was cut by 0 bases and J by 3 bases, with 11 bases left in between. The CDR3 sequence is 14 residues long. For the CDR3, the DNA is TGCAGTGCTAGAGATGGAGATCGGGACACTGAAGCTTTCTTT. It specifies CSARDGDRDTEAFF.

Concerning this clonotype: Likely a read error: the CDR3 ends without its conserved phenylalanine or tryptophan. The DNA is left out, because the CDR3 cannot be placed on it with certainty; the CDR3 is given as TCRdb lists it. The chain recombines TRBV20-1 with TRBJ2-1. The CDR3 length is 15 residues, termini included. CDR1 DFQATT and CDR2 SNEGSKA come from the germline V gene (reference sequence). The CDR3 loop reads CSARDVTSAYNEKLG.

This clonotype rates as large. V and J are TRBV20-1 and TRBJ1-5; the D is unclear. This CDR3 is 15 amino acids long. Trimming removed 0 bases from V and 6 bases from J, with 15 bases in between. CDR1 DFQATT and CDR2 SNEGSKA come from the germline V gene (reference sequence). This CDR3 reads CSARELEGGSQPQHF. The CDR3 DNA follows: TGCAGTGCTAGAGAGCTTGAGGGCGGTAGTCAGCCCCAGCATTTT.